This T cell receptor beta chain comes out of a study of blood T cell repertoires in COVID-19. Overall study context: Acute and convalescent COVID-19 samples came from the United States, Italy and Spain.

Trimming removed 5 bases at V and 10 bases at J, with 14 bases between. The CDR3 contains 11 residues. CDR1 is DFQATT and CDR2 is SNEGSKA in the germline V gene (reference sequence). Recruited during active infection, patients (from Seattle) were subsequently followed longitudinally. Original processing notes: Counts of nucleated cells, estimated from reference gene primer amplification, were obtained. Data came from immunoSEQ multiplex PCR; TCRdb stores just in-frame clones and leaves some out. The V and J calls and the clone size are those of that table, but D and trimming were determined from the DNA. In the table there are some 140,000 clones, roughly 84% of which are singletons.

The TCR sequence derives from a man aged 55-75 years with COVID-19, enrolled during active disease. The sequencing input was peripheral blood. The chain is built from TRBV20-1 and TRBJ1-1; possible D gene TRBD1, 6 bases. This CDR3 reads CSAYTGPAAFF. The CDR3 nucleotides are TGCAGTGCTTATACAGGGCCGGCAGCTTTCTTT.